This is a list of T cell receptor beta chains from one sample in a study of blood T cells in healthy people across ages. TCRdb reprocessed the 5' RACE reads with MiXCR, giving one entry per CDR3 protein. This sample has approximately 1.5 million distinct CDR3 sequences; 42% occur once, and the top ten carry approximately 4%. The material sequenced was blood. These receptors came from a woman younger than 30 in good health. The CDR3 runs from the conserved cysteine through the conserved F or W. Each record gives: D gene, V gene, clone size, J gene, CDR3 DNA, CDR3 protein. D genes are given only for firm matches. Expanded clones are given a class, and other clones once, few, many or no size at all.

TRBD2,TRBV20-1,few,TRBJ2-4,TGCAGTGCTTTTCCGCGGGGGGAGGCTGCTCCTAAAAACATTCAGTACTTC,CSAFPRGEAAPKNIQYF
TRBD2,TRBV4-3,.,TRBJ2-3,TGCGCCAGCAGCCACCGAGCAAGCGGGGGTGGCACAGATACGCAGTATTTT,CASSHRASGGGTDTQYF
TRBD2,TRBV13,once,TRBJ2-5,TGTGCCAGCAGCACGGGTCTAGCGGGACTTCAAGAGACCCAGTACTTC,CASSTGLAGLQETQYF
.,TRBV7-9,.,TRBJ2-7,TGTGCCAGCAGCCTTAGTGCGGGGGCTAACGACGACGAGCAGTACTTC,CASSLSAGANDDEQYF
.,TRBV20-1,many,TRBJ2-3,TGCAGTGCTAGAGATCTAGGGGATGGAGATACGCAGTATTTT,CSARDLGDGDTQYF
.,TRBV3-1,.,TRBJ2-1,TGTGCCAGCAGCCCGGGGACGGCGTCTCCGCCCTACAATGAGCAGTTCTTC,CASSPGTASPPYNEQFF
.,TRBV9,.,TRBJ1-4,TGTGCCAGCAGCGGACCGGACACGGGCGAAAAACTGTTTTTT,CASSGPDTGEKLFF
.,TRBV21-1,few,TRBJ2-7,TGTGCCAGGAACCTAACCTACGAGCAGTACTTC,CARNLTYEQYF
.,TRBV7-3,.,TRBJ1-5,TGTGCCGGCAGCTCTTCGTCCCTTAGCAATCAGCCCCAGCATTTT,CAGSSSSLSNQPQHF
TRBD1,TRBV10-3,.,TRBJ1-5,TGTGCCATCAGCGCCAGGGACAGGGGGCTCCGGGGTAGCAATCAGCCCCAGCATTTT,CAISARDRGLRGSNQPQHF
TRBD2,TRBV6-6,.,TRBJ2-3,TGTGCCAGCAGTGACCGGGGACTAGGGGTGACAGATACGCAGTATTTT,CASSDRGLGVTDTQYF
.,TRBV13,.,TRBJ1-1,TGTGCCAGCAGCCCCCCCGCCGGGACGGGAAACACTGAAGCTTTCTTT,CASSPPAGTGNTEAFF